The entry that follows covers one TCR beta chain sequence. This sample is part of a study of blood T cells in healthy people across ages. It was with a sample-barcoded 5' primer and a J-beta primer mix that a second PCR of about 7 to 12 cycles was run. In TCRdb, the 5' RACE reads were re-called with MiXCR into one record per CDR3 protein. The sample contains approximately 690,000 distinct CDR3 sequences, under 70% of which appear only once. Germline-derived CDR1 and CDR2 are SEHNR and FQNEAQ (reference sequence). Trimming took 1 base from V and 9 from J, leaving 13 bases between them. The CDR3 length is 15 residues.

The chain employs TRBV7-9 and TRBJ1-6, with D perhaps matching TRBD1 (5 bases). The TCR comes from a man aged 60-69 years in good health. The sample taken for sequencing was blood. CDR3 in amino acids: CASSLGRGEASPLHF. CDR3 DNA: TGTGCCAGCAGCTTAGGACGGGGCGAGGCTTCACCCCTCCACTTT.